These 13 T cell receptor beta chains were sequenced from one sample in a study of OX40 agonist ivuxolimab in advanced cancers. Only in-frame clones appear in the TCRdb table, and some are missing; sequencing was by immunoSEQ multiplex PCR. The data contain some 83,000 clones, around 90% of them singletons. The sequenced sample was CD4+ or CD8+ T cells sorted from blood, obtained in a trial of the OX40 agonist ivuxolimab. The receptors here all came from an adult with an advanced solid tumor such as melanoma, head and neck, liver or kidney cancer.

The chain couples TRBV6-1 to TRBJ2-3, with 12 bases lining up with TRBD2. The CDR3 consists of 15 residues. Germline loops: CDR1 MNHNS, CDR2 SASEGT. V lost 4 bases and J lost 6; bases outside the gene matches: 5. CDR3 nucleotide sequence: TGTGCCAGCAGTGCGATGACTAGCGGGGGTGATACGCAGTATTTT. It translates to CASSAMTSGGDTQYF.

There are a few counts of this clone. This chain uses TRBV28 with TRBJ1-1; D is perhaps TRBD1 (6 bases). CDR3 size: 15 residues. CDR1 is MDHEN and CDR2 is SYDVKM in the germline V gene. The V and J ends lost 2 bases and 0 bases respectively, with 10 bases between them. CDR3 amino acids: CASSLAGEMNTEAFF. CDR3 in DNA: TGTGCCAGCAGTTTAGCAGGGGAAATGAACACTGAAGCTTTCTTT.

The V call is TRBV28, the J call TRBJ2-1; no reliable D call. V was clipped by 3 bases and J by 5 bases, with 8 bases between them. There are 13 residues in the CDR3. CDR1 is MDHEN and CDR2 is SYDVKM in the germline V gene. The CDR3 loop is CASSLARNNEQFF. DNA of the CDR3: TGTGCCAGCAGTTTGGCCAGAAACAATGAGCAGTTCTTC. Together with reference TRBV28 and TRBJ2-1, the CDR3 gives the full variable domain: DVKVTQSSRYLVKRTGEKVFLECVQDMDHENMFWYRQDPGLGLRLIYFSYDVKMKEKGDIPEGYSVSREKKERFSLILESASTNQTSMYLCASSLARNNEQFFGPGTRLTVL.

The V and J genes are TRBV30 and TRBJ2-7; D is possibly TRBD1 (5 bases). The CDR3 spans 12 residues. V lost 4 bases and J lost 2, with 9 bases in between. From germline, CDR1 is GTSNPN and CDR2 SVGIG (reference sequence). CDR3 DNA: TGTGCCTGGATGGGGCTTACCTACGAGCAGTACTTC. Protein product: CAWMGLTYEQYF.

The chain is built from TRBV6-6 and TRBJ1-5, with D unclear. Germline V lookup: CDR1 MNHNY, CDR2 SVGAGI (reference sequence). Trimming stripped 5 bases from V and 2 bases from J, with 13 bases between. The CDR3 runs to 15 residues. The CDR3 region has the DNA TGTGCCAGCAGTCGACTCAGTGCGGGCAATCAGCCCCAGCATTTT. This gives the protein CASSRLSAGNQPQHF.

The J gene is TRBJ1-1, the V gene TRBV7-2; D is unresolved. V dropped 2 bases and J dropped 8 bases, with 6 bases sitting between them. The V gene's germline CDR1 is SGHTA and CDR2 FQGNSA. There are 11 residues in the CDR3. The CDR3 sequence: CASSLSREAFF. CDR3 DNA sequence: TGTGCCAGCAGCTTATCACGAGAAGCTTTCTTT.

The rearrangement uses TRBV4-1 and TRBJ1-1; D is perhaps TRBD1 (6 bases). This CDR3 spans 17 amino acids. Germline lookup yields CDR1 MGHRA and CDR2 YSYEKL. V dropped 0 bases and J dropped 1 base, with 15 bases sitting between them. The CDR3 DNA follows: TGCGCCAGCAGCCAAGACTTTACAGGGCTCTCGAACACTGAAGCTTTCTTT. It codes for CASSQDFTGLSNTEAFF.

The V call is TRBV4-2, the J call TRBJ2-3; D is unclear. The ends were cut back, 3 bases at V and 6 bases at J, with 10 bases in the middle. The CDR3 extends over 13 amino acids. In germline, CDR1 is LGHNA, CDR2 YNFKEQ. The CDR3 DNA sequence: TGTGCCAGCAGCCAGCAGCCCTGGGATACGCAGTATTTT. Protein: CASSQQPWDTQYF.

The CDR3 sequence is CASSPGLDAVVFSDSGANVLTF. For the CDR3, the DNA is TGTGCCAGCAGCCCCGGGCTGGACGCAGTGGTGTTTTCGGACTCTGGGGCCAACGTCCTGACTTTC. V and J are TRBV4-2 and TRBJ2-6; D gene unclear. The ends were cut back, 4 bases at V and 0 bases at J, with 28 bases in the middle. Germline values: CDR1 LGHNA, CDR2 YNFKEQ. The CDR3 consists of 22 residues.

This rearrangement joins TRBV21-1 to TRBJ1-5. TRBV21-1 is tagged as a pseudogene. This CDR3 is 16 amino acids long. The CDR3 region is CASSKFFTGLNQPQHF. The DNA for the CDR3 is TGTGCCAGCAGCAAATTCTTTACAGGACTAAATCAGCCCCAGCATTTT.

This clone was seen only a few times. V is TRBV14 and J is TRBJ1-1, with D unresolved. With 1 base removed from V and 10 bases from J, the gap between germline ends came to 10 bases. The CDR3 sequence is 12 residues long. Looked up from germline, CDR1 is SGHDN and CDR2 is FVKESK. The CDR3 loop reads CASSQGDLRAFF. The CDR3, as DNA: TGTGCCAGCAGCCAAGGGGATTTACGAGCTTTCTTT.

The DNA for the CDR3 is TGTGCCAGCAGATACGGAAACACCATATATTTT. It is translated as CASRYGNTIYF. The V and J genes are TRBV5-4 and TRBJ1-3; no clear D. V was cut by 5 bases and J by 4 bases, with 4 bases left in between. CDR3 length equals 11 residues. Germline CDR1 SGHNT, CDR2 YYREEE (reference sequence). Filled out from reference TRBV5-4 and TRBJ1-3, the complete variable domain reads ETGVTQSPTHLIKTRGQQVTLRCSSQSGHNTVSWYQQALGQGPQFIFQYYREEENGRGNFPPRFSGLQFPNYSSELNVNALELDDSALYLCASRYGNTIYFGEGSWLTVV.

This clone came up a few times. The rearrangement joins TRBV13 to TRBJ1-5; 7 positions agree with TRBD1. The germline V gene has CDR1 PRHDT and CDR2 FYEKMQ (reference sequence). The CDR3 contains 14 residues. The V segment lost 5 bases and the J segment 3 bases; nucleotides outside the gene matches: 4. This CDR3 is CASSATGYNQPQHF. The CDR3 DNA sequence: TGTGCCAGCAGCGCGACAGGGTACAATCAGCCCCAGCATTTT.